The sequence of this T cell receptor beta chain was determined in a study of immune heterogeneity within non-small cell lung tumors listed by TCRdb under 2018. At the level of the whole study: Histology comprised several squamous cell carcinomas, roughly ten non-squamous carcinomas and 1 tumor not otherwise specified. TCR repertoires were analyzed from around 57 tumor loci of about 15 patients, while transcriptome data covered only 40 to 50 loci from some eleven patients. The study combined whole-exome sequencing, RNA-seq and TCR beta repertoire sequencing of multiple spatially distinct regions from each NSCLC tumor to examine intratumoral immune heterogeneity. Neoantigen binding to each patient's HLA alleles was predicted with netMHCpan-3.0 for mutant peptides of 8 to 11 amino acids.

Turning to this clonotype: Its antigen has not been determined. No much larger clonotype is one base removed from it; base qualities were not supplied.

The paper as a whole reports these results and caveats: Local tumor mutational burden and local T-cell repertoire clonality had a statistically significant but moderate positive correlation (R about 0.3). Within a patient, the same dominant CDR3B clonotypes appeared at multiple loci, but different tumor locations also contained unique high-frequency clones. For the most part, high-frequency TCR beta clonotypes differed from one individual patient to another.

Per the germline V gene, SNHLY is the CDR1 and FYNNEI is the CDR2. Spanning cysteine to phenylalanine, the CDR3 consists of 16 amino acids. Of the read, only the CDR3 DNA is kept; its 48 bases are in frame from base 1. V has 4 bases trimmed and J has 3 bases trimmed; junction bases matching no gene number 6. The TCR beta CDR3 region was amplified with a multiplex PCR system whose first round ran for roughly 9 cycles using 32 V-gene forward primers and 13 J-gene reverse primers. The first PCR round used a QIAGEN Multiplex PCR Kit, and the primer sequences were filed in Chinese patent CN105087789A. In a second PCR round, Illumina universal primers were added with the Phusion High-Fidelity PCR Kit. Sequencing of the TCR libraries was done on the Illumina HiSeq X Ten platform in paired-end mode with a 151 bp read length. The study's processing was this. Cutadapt was used to discard reads without multiplex PCR primers, PEAR merged the read pairs, and MiXCR with default settings called the CDR3 regions. Repertoire diversity used Shannon entropy, and clonality was computed as one minus Shannon entropy divided by ln of productive unique sequence count. Clonotypes present at frequencies of at least 0.5% were defined as dominant or high-frequency T-cell clones. TCRdb ran its own pipeline on the public reads, namely fastp trimming at Q25 and MiXCR clone calling, and kept in-frame beta chains. Every distinct CDR3 protein forms one entry, paired with its most common genes and DNA. TCRdb's processing, not the study's, gives the V and J calls here. Here the sample has 9,500 to 12,000 distinct CDR3 sequences; about a fifth occur a single time. The top ten constitute roughly 3.8% of the sample.

For the TCR template, genomic DNA was extracted from bulk tumor tissue, and 600 ng of gDNA was amplified for each sample. During surgery, several biopsies were collected from each primary tumor and placed as far from one another as possible within the tumor mass. The study cohort was described as untreated, and patients were newly diagnosed NSCLC cases undergoing curative surgery. Donors were fewer than 16 newly diagnosed non-small cell lung cancer patients undergoing surgery with curative intent. A couple of independent pathologists examined the resected tumor masses. Only DNA and RNA samples of high quality went on to sequencing.

The clonotype was recovered from a man in his fifties or sixties with non-small cell lung cancer. The sequencing input was lung tumor tissue. The chain uses TRBV2 and TRBJ2-3; 11 junctional bases match TRBD2. CDR3 loop: CASSVPLAGATDTQYF. The nucleotide sequence reads as follows: TGTGCCAGCAGTGTGCCACTAGCGGGAGCGACAGATACGCAGTATTTT.